This T cell receptor (beta chain) came from a study of T-cell reconstitution after alpha-beta-depleted transplantation in children. Points from the study as a whole: Reportedly, alpha-beta T cells present about two months post-transplant originated from several hundred expanded clones of graft origin.

TCRbeta library construction was performed incorporating unique molecular identifiers. TCRdb reanalysed the PCR reads using MiXCR and keeps one entry per CDR3 protein. The sample lists 700,000 to 950,000 distinct CDR3 sequences; around 15% were seen once. V was pared by 4 bases and J by 9 bases, with 13 bases between. CDR3 length: 12 residues. Germline values: CDR1 SGHRS, CDR2 YFSETQ. This clonotype was seen at least ten times. Its cognate antigen is unknown. The sample in question was PBMCs, mostly from graft donor cells, obtained 360 days after TCRalphabeta/CD19-depleted stem cell transplant. The TCR originated in a male patient younger than 18 who had a stem cell transplant for acute lymphoblastic leukemia, so the T cells may come from the graft donor. The chain couples TRBV5-1 to TRBJ1-1; tentatively, D is TRBD1 (5 bases). CDR3 bases: TGCGCCAGCAGCCTTGGACATACGCAAGCTTTCTTT. Its protein product is CASSLGHTQAFF.